The text below deals with one T cell receptor beta chain. This specimen comes from a study of blood T cell repertoires in COVID-19. Germline V gene data show CDR1 as LGHDT and CDR2 as YNNKEL (reference sequence). Unmatched junction bases numbered 0, after V lost 2 bases and J lost 1 base. The CDR3 consists of 15 residues. Assay: immunoSEQ multiplex PCR; the TCRdb copy retains only in-frame clones and omits some. The sample has fewer than 300,000 clones, about nine tenths seen once. The Seattle patients, enrolled during active infection, were followed longitudinally. The rearrangement uses TRBV3-1 (or the pseudogene TRBV3-2) and TRBJ2-3; 10 nucleotides line up with TRBD2. The specimen sequenced was peripheral blood. The clonotype comes from a person in their late teens or twenties with COVID-19, enrolled during active disease. CDR3 in DNA: TGTGCCAGCAGCCAACTAGCGGGAGGCACAGATACGCAGTATTTT. Its protein product is CASSQLAGGTDTQYF.